The source of this TCR beta chain is a study of OX40 agonist ivuxolimab in advanced cancers. This clone showed up just a few times. Trimming shortened V by 3 bases and J by 0 bases, and 6 bases separated the two germline ends. Looked up from germline, CDR1 is LNHDA and CDR2 is SQIVND (reference sequence). The CDR3 spans 15 residues. TCRdb's table, derived via immunoSEQ multiplex PCR, lists solely in-frame clones and lacks some. This table has around 44,000 clones, approximately 86% appearing once. The starting material was CD4+ or CD8+ T cells sorted from blood, obtained in a trial of the OX40 agonist ivuxolimab. This receptor was obtained from an adult with an advanced solid tumor such as melanoma, head and neck, liver or kidney cancer. The chain employs TRBV19 and TRBJ2-6, with no clear D. Here the CDR3 DNA reads TGTGCCAGTAGTATTTTAGACTCTGGGGCCAACGTCCTGACTTTC. Encoded protein: CASSILDSGANVLTF.